The entry that follows covers one T cell receptor beta chain sequence. Its specificity is unknown. This sample is drawn from a study of shared clonotypes between healthy human individuals. Broader study findings: For naive CD4 cells, approximately 4.7% of clonotypes were shared across four donors.

The assay was immunoSEQ multiplex PCR, and TCRdb's table has in-frame clones only and misses some. The data hold roughly 2.5 million clones, with around nine tenths observed a single time. V lost 0 bases to trimming and J lost 2 bases, with 9 bases between them. The CDR3 contains 14 residues. The V gene's germline CDR1 is SGHRS and CDR2 YFSETQ. V usage is TRBV5-1 and J usage is TRBJ2-7; D remains unclear. Sequencing was performed on naive CD4+ T cells sorted from blood. Subset reported: CD45RA+ positively selected. This TCR derives from a man between 18 and 35 years old in good health. The CDR3 is CASSLGRQAYEQYF. In DNA form, the CDR3 reads TGCGCCAGCAGCTTGGGCAGGCAAGCCTACGAGCAGTACTTC. Looking up the rest from reference TRBV5-1 and TRBJ2-7 gives the full variable domain: KAGVTQTPRYLIKTRGQQVTLSCSPISGHRSVSWYQQTPGQGLQFLFEYFSETQRNKGNFPGRFSGRQFSNSRSEMNVSTLELGDSALYLCASSLGRQAYEQYFGPGTRLTVT.